These T cell receptor beta chains were read from a single sample in a study of blood T cell repertoires in COVID-19. Profiling relied on immunoSEQ multiplex PCR, and the TCRdb table lists in-frame clones only, not all of them. The sample lists about 110,000 clones; 70% to 85% were seen once. Specimen: peripheral blood. The receptors come from a woman aged 55-70 years with acute or convalescent COVID-19. The CDR3 runs from the conserved cysteine through the conserved F or W. The order of the fields is J gene, clone size, V gene, CDR3 protein. Expanded clones are given a class, and other clones once, few, many or no size at all.

>TRBJ1-5|-|TRBV28
CASSFPGQGDNQPQHF
>TRBJ2-5|once|TRBV15
CATSTQVEETQYF
>TRBJ2-7|-|TRBV7-2
CASSLQQGSSYEQYF
>TRBJ2-3|-|TRBV18
CASSPWQRQGTDTQYF
>TRBJ1-1|-|TRBV7-8
CASSVDRGYPNTEAFF
>TRBJ2-7|-|TRBV12-5
CASGNGRGANYEQYF
>TRBJ2-7|-|TRBV7-2
CASSWREGGAYEQYF
>TRBJ2-1|-|TRBV2
CASSESIAGGYNEQFF
>TRBJ2-2|-|TRBV18
CASPSLAGGTNTGELFF
>TRBJ2-2|-|TRBV18
CASSPPGVRGTGELFF
>TRBJ1-5|-|TRBV5-5
CASSLVGGGQPQHF
>TRBJ2-1|once|TRBV2
CASLAYNEQFF
>TRBJ2-5|-|TRBV6-5
CASSYSGETQYF
>TRBJ2-3|-|TRBV11-3
CASSLGGSGRGVTQYF
>TRBJ2-3|-|TRBV15
CATSRGAGRWGDTQYF
>TRBJ1-1|-|TRBV5-1
CASSLSGPNTEAFF
>TRBJ1-1|-|TRBV29-1
CSVEVGEGRPAFF
>TRBJ2-7|-|TRBV11-2
CASSLYSASDYEQYF
>TRBJ1-2|-|TRBV10-3
CATYTLVRGGYTF
>TRBJ2-3|-|TRBV5-5
CASRPARGRSDTQYF
>TRBJ2-3|-|TRBV6-5
CASSMTRTDTQYF
>TRBJ2-5|-|TRBV5-1
CASSLGQGQETQYF
>TRBJ2-2|once|TRBV11-2
CASRGTAPGTGELFF
>TRBJ1-2|-|TRBV18
CASSYNYGYTF
>TRBJ2-5|-|TRBV19
CASSIGLGETQYF
>TRBJ1-2|-|TRBV28
CASSLAQGVNYGYTF
>TRBJ2-1|once|TRBV27
CASSRGGPYNEQFF
>TRBJ2-7|-|TRBV5-1
CASSPEASGGITYEQYF
>TRBJ1-2|-|TRBV5-1
CASSSDSSYGYTF
>TRBJ1-3|-|TRBV19
CASSFTAGNTIYF
>TRBJ2-1|-|TRBV5-1
CASSQTGREVNEQFF
>TRBJ1-4|-|TRBV4-1
CASSRSVGAEGEKLFF
>TRBJ1-1|-|TRBV28
CASSRDMNTEAFF
>TRBJ1-1|-|TRBV2
CASSPQKLFGFF
>TRBJ1-3|-|TRBV5-6
CASSGIRDIGNTIYF
>TRBJ1-2|-|TRBV6-1
CASSEAHRDYGYTF
>TRBJ2-3|-|TRBV27
CASSHRAGTSGRLNTQYF
>TRBJ2-5|-|TRBV3-1/TRBV3-2
CASSPWTSGGAGRETQYF
>TRBJ1-1|-|TRBV7-2
CASSWTGIRTEAFF
>TRBJ2-1|-|TRBV4-1
CASSQEGYHSYNEQFF
>TRBJ2-3|-|TRBV6-2/TRBV6-3
CASSRRTGPTDTQYF
>TRBJ1-1|-|TRBV5-1
CASSPGQGLNTEAFF
>TRBJ1-3|-|TRBV28
CASSSPGAGNTIYF
>TRBJ1-1|-|TRBV18
CASSPSSYGRNTEAFF
>TRBJ1-2|-|TRBV29-1
CSVDGGASYGYTF
>TRBJ2-2|-|TRBV18
CASSPGQGRFSGELFF
>TRBJ1-3|-|TRBV3-1/TRBV3-2
CASSQEGRWLGNTIYF
>TRBJ2-7|many|TRBV6-2/TRBV6-3
CASSTGLAGAYEQYF
>TRBJ1-1|once|TRBV2
CASSSVTGTSEAFF
>TRBJ1-3|-|TRBV19
CASSNGFSGNTIYF
>TRBJ2-1|-|TRBV3-1/TRBV3-2
CASSQDLGSNEQFF
>TRBJ1-2|-|TRBV28
CAMQDSTYGYTF
>TRBJ1-2|-|TRBV15
CATSRDRQGGALGYTF
>TRBJ1-5|-|TRBV19
CASTTGQLNQPQHF
>TRBJ2-3|-|TRBV19
CASSPERAGVSTDTQYF
>TRBJ2-5|-|TRBV5-1
CASSLVSGEETQYF
>TRBJ1-4|-|TRBV7-2
CASSSDRGPSEKLFF
>TRBJ2-1|-|TRBV19
CASSFSPLGRGLPYSYNEQFF
>TRBJ2-5|once|TRBV5-6
CASSSMTGVARKETQYF